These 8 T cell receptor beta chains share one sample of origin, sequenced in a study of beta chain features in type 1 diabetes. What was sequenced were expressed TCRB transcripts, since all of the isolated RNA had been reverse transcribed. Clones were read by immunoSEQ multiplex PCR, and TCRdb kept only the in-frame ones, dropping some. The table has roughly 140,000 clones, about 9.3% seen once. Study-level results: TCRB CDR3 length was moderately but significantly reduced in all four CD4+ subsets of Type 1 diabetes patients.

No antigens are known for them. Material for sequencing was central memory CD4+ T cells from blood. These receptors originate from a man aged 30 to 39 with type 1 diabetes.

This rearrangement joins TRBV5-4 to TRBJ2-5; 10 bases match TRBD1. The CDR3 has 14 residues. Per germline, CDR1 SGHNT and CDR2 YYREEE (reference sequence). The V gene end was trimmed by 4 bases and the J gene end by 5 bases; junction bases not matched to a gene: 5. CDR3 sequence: CASSAPDRGETQYF. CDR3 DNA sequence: TGTGCCAGCAGCGCCCCGGACAGGGGGGAGACCCAGTACTTC.

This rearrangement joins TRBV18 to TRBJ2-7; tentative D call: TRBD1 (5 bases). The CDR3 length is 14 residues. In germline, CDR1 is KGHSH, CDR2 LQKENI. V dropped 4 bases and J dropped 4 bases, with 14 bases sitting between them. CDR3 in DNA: TGTGCCAGCTCACTGTCCTCAGGGCCGTACGAGCAGTACTTC. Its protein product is CASSLSSGPYEQYF.

As DNA, the CDR3 is TGTGCCAGCAGCCCAGGACAGGAGACCCAGTACTTC. Translation gives CASSPGQETQYF. The V and J genes are TRBV6-5 and TRBJ2-5; perhaps TRBD1 as D (6 bases). CDR1 is MNHEY, CDR2 SVGAGI, per germline. CDR3 size: 12 residues. V gave up 6 bases and J gave up 5 bases, with 10 bases separating them.

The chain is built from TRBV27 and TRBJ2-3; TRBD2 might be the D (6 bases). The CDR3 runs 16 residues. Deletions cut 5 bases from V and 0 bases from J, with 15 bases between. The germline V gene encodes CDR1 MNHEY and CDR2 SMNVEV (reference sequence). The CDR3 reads CASSGGLPGSTDTQYF. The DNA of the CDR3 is TGTGCCAGCAGTGGGGGACTGCCGGGAAGCACAGATACGCAGTATTTT.

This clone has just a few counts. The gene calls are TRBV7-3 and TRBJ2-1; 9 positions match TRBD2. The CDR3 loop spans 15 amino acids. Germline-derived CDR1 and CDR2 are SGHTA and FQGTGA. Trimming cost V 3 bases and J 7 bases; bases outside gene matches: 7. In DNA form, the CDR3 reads TGTGCCAGCAGCTTTCATAGCGGGGGTGTTAATGAGCAGTTCTTC. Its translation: CASSFHSGGVNEQFF.

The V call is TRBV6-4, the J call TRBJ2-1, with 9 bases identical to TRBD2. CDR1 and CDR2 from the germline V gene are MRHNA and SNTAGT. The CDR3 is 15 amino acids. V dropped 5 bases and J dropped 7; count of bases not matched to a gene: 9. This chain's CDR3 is CASSNSLAGENEQFF. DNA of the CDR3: TGTGCCAGCAGTAATTCCTTAGCGGGAGAGAATGAGCAGTTCTTC.

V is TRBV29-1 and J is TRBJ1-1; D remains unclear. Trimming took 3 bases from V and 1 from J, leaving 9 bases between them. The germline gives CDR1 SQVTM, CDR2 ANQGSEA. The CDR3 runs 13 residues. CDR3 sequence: CSVDSQANTEAFF. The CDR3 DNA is TGCAGCGTTGACAGCCAGGCGAACACTGAAGCTTTCTTT.

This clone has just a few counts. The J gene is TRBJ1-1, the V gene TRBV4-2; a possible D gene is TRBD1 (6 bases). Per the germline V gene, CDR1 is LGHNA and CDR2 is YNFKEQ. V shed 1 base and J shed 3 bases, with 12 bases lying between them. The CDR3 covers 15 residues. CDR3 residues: CASSQAGVGDTEAFF. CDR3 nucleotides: TGTGCCAGCAGCCAAGCAGGGGTAGGCGACACTGAAGCTTTCTTT.